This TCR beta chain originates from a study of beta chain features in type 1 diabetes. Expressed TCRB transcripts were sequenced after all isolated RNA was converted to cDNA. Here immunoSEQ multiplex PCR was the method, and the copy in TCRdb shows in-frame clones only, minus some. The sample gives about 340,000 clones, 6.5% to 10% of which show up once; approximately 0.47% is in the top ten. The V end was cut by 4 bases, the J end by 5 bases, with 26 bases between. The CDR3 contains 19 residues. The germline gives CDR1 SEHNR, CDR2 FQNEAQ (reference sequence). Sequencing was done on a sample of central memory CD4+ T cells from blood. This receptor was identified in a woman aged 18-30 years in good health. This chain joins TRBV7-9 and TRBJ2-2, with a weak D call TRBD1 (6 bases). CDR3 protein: CASSWITGRHGQSTGELFF. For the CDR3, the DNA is TGTGCCAGCAGCTGGATAACCGGCCGCCACGGACAGTCAACCGGGGAGCTGTTTTTT. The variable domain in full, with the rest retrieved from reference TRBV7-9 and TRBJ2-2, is DTGVSQNPRHKITKRGQNVTFRCDPISEHNRLYWYRQTLGQGPEFLTYFQNEAQLEKSRLLSDRFSAERPKGSFSTLEIQRTEQGDSAMYLCASSWITGRHGQSTGELFFGEGSRLTVL.